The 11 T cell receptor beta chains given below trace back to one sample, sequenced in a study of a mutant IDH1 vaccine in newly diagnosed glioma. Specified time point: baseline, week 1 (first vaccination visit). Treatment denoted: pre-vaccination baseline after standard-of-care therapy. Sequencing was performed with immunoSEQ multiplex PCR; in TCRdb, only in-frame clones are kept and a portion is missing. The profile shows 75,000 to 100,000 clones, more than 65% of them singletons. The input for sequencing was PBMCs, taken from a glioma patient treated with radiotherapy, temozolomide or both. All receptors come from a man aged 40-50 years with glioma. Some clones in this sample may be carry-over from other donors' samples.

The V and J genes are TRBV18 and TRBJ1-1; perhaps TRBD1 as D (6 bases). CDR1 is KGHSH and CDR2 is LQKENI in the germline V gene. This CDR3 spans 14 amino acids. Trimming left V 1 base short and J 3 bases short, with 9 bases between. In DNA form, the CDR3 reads TGTGCCAGCTCACCACTCGCAGGGGACACTGAAGCTTTCTTT. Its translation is CASSPLAGDTEAFF.

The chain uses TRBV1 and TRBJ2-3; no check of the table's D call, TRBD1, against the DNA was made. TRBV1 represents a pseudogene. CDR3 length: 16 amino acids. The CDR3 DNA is TGCACCAGCAGCCAAGTGGGCCCAAAGGCCCCAGATACGCAGTATTTT. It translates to CTSSQVGPKAPDTQYF.

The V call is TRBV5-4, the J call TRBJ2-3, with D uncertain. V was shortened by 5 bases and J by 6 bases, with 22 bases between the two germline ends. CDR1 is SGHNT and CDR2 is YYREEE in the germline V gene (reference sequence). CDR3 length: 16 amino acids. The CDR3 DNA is TGTGCCAGCAGGTCGTTTCGAGGACCGTACTCGGATACGCAGTATTTT. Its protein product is CASRSFRGPYSDTQYF.

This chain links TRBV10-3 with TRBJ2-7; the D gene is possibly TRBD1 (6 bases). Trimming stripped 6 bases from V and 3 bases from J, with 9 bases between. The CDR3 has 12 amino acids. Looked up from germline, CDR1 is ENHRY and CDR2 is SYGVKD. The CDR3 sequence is CAIRDRFYEQYF. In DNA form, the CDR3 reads TGTGCCATCAGGGACAGATTCTACGAGCAGTACTTC.

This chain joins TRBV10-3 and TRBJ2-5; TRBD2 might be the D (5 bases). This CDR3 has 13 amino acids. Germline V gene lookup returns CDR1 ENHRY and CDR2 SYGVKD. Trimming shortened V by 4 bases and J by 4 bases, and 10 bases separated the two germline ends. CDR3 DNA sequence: TGTGCCATCAGTGTCGGGGATGGAGAGACCCAGTACTTC. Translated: CAISVGDGETQYF.

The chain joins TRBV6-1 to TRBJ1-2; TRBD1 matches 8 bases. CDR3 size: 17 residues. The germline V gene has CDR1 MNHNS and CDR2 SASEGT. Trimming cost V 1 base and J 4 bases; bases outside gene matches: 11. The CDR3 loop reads CASSEETQGARGYGYTF. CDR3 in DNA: TGTGCCAGCAGTGAAGAAACCCAGGGGGCGCGTGGCTATGGCTACACCTTC.

Here the CDR3 DNA reads TGTGCCAGCAGTTCTGAGACCGTATATGGCTACACCTTC. The encoded protein is CASSSETVYGYTF. The chain has TRBV6-5 and TRBJ1-2; D remains unclear. This CDR3 comprises 13 residues. From germline, CDR1 is MNHEY and CDR2 SVGAGI. Trimming took off 4 bases at V and 5 bases at J, with 11 bases between the two ends.

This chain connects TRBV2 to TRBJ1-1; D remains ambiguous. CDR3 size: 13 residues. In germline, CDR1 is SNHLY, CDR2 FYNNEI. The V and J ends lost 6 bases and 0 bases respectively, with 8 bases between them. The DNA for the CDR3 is TGTGCCAGCAGAAAGGAATTGAACACTGAAGCTTTCTTT. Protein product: CASRKELNTEAFF.

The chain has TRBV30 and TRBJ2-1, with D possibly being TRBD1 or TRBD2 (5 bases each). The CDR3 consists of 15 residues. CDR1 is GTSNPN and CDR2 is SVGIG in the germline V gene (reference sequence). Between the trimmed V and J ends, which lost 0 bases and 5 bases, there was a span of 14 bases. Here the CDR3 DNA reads TGTGCCTGGAGTGTTGGGGACCCTGGGAACAATGAGCAGTTCTTC. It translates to CAWSVGDPGNNEQFF.

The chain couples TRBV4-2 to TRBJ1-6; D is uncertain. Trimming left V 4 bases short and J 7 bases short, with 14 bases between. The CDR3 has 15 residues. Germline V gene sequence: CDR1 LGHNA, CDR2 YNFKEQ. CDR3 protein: CASSPRPSRNSPLHF. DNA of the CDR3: TGTGCCAGCAGCCCCCGCCCCTCTCGGAATTCACCCCTCCACTTT.

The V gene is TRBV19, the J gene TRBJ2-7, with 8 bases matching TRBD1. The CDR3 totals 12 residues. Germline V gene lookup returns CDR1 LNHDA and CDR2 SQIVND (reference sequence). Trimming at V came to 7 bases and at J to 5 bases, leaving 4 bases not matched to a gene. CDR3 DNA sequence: TGTGCCAGTACGGACAGGGTTCACGAGCAGTACTTC. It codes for CASTDRVHEQYF. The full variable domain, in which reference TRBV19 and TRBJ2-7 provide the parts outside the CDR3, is DGGITQSPKYLFRKEGQNVTLSCEQNLNHDAMYWYRQDPGQGLRLIYYSQIVNDFQKGDIAEGYSVSREKKESFPLTVTSAQKNPTAFYLCASTDRVHEQYFGPGTRLTVT.